These T cell receptor beta chains were read from a single sample in a study of blood T cell repertoires in COVID-19. The assay was immunoSEQ multiplex PCR, and TCRdb's table has in-frame clones only and misses some. The sample includes under 200,000 clones, approximately 89% seen only once; the top ten take approximately 0.8%. Material for sequencing was PBMCs or T cells enriched from blood (not recorded which). The receptors come from a woman aged 18 to 35 who had recovered from COVID-19. The CDR3 runs from the conserved cysteine through the conserved F or W. Each record gives: clone size, D gene, J gene, V gene, CDR3 protein, CDR3 DNA. D genes are given only for firm matches. For some rows the clone size is stated as once, few or many, or as a class when expanded; others skip it.

>-|TRBD2|TRBJ2-3|TRBV5-1
CASSFGLAGTDTQYF
TGCGCCAGCAGCTTTGGACTAGCAGGGACAGATACGCAGTATTTT
>-|-|TRBJ2-3|TRBV27
CASSLSLGGTDTQYF
TGTGCCAGCAGTTTATCGTTGGGGGGTACAGATACGCAGTATTTT
>-|TRBD1|TRBJ2-2|TRBV11-3
CAVNPRTGDTGELFF
TGTGCCGTTAACCCCAGGACAGGGGACACCGGGGAGCTGTTTTTT
>few|-|TRBJ2-1|TRBV24-1
CATSDVREVDEQFF
TGTGCCACCAGTGATGTCAGGGAGGTCGATGAGCAGTTCTTC
>-|-|TRBJ1-5|TRBV28
CASSPGGQPQHF
TGTGCCAGCAGCCCCGGGGGTCAGCCCCAGCATTTT
>-|-|TRBJ2-7|TRBV28
CASSLMASSYEQYF
TGTGCCAGCAGTTTAATGGCAAGCTCCTACGAGCAGTACTTC
>-|TRBD1|TRBJ2-7|TRBV28
CASSIGQGAYEQYF
TGTGCCAGCAGTATCGGACAGGGCGCCTACGAGCAGTACTTC
>-|-|TRBJ2-3|TRBV12-3/TRBV12-4
CASSRNRWDTQYF
TGTGCCAGCAGTCGAAACAGGTGGGATACGCAGTATTTT
>few|-|TRBJ2-2|TRBV6-2/TRBV6-3
CASSPIIQGLNTGELFF
TGTGCCAGCAGCCCTATTATACAGGGCCTGAACACCGGGGAGCTGTTTTTT
>-|TRBD2|TRBJ2-7|TRBV5-4
CASSLLRGSYEQYF
TGTGCCAGCAGCTTGTTGCGGGGGTCCTACGAGCAGTACTTC
>-|-|TRBJ2-5|TRBV6-5
CASSRQGGGETQYF
TGTGCCAGCAGTAGACAGGGAGGAGGCGAGACCCAGTACTTC
>-|-|TRBJ2-1|TRBV4-2
CASSPFWGTDSYNEQFF
TGTGCCAGCAGCCCTTTCTGGGGGACTGATTCCTACAATGAGCAGTTCTTC
>-|-|TRBJ2-3|TRBV6-4
CASSDSASTDTQYF
TGTGCCAGCAGTGACTCGGCTAGCACAGATACGCAGTATTTT
>-|-|TRBJ1-2|TRBV29-1
CSVTSGRNYGYTF
TGCAGCGTTACCTCAGGGCGTAACTATGGCTACACCTTC
>-|TRBD1|TRBJ1-2|TRBV24-1
CATSDPGQAFFGGYTF
TGTGCCACCAGTGATCCGGGACAGGCCTTCTTTGGTGGCTACACCTTC
>-|TRBD1|TRBJ1-2|TRBV25-1
CASSYTGDRSNYGYTF
TGTGCCAGCAGCTACACCGGGGACAGATCTAACTATGGCTACACCTTC
>-|TRBD2|TRBJ2-3|TRBV6-6
CASSPPGGGPTSGSTDTQYF
TGTGCCAGCAGTCCCCCCGGTGGGGGTCCCACTAGCGGGAGCACAGATACGCAGTATTTT
>-|TRBD2|TRBJ2-7|TRBV9
CASSVGGTSGRDEQYF
TGTGCCAGCAGCGTAGGGGGGACTAGCGGGAGGGACGAGCAGTACTTC
>-|TRBD1|TRBJ2-1|TRBV15
CATSRDRGQANEQFF
TGTGCCACCAGCAGAGACCGTGGACAGGCGAATGAGCAGTTCTTC
>-|TRBD1|TRBJ2-7|TRBV10-3
CAISEDRGFYEQYF
TGTGCCATCAGTGAGGACAGGGGTTTCTACGAGCAGTACTTC
>-|-|TRBJ2-5|TRBV11-3
CASSFNEETQYF
TGTGCCAGCAGCTTCAATGAAGAGACCCAGTACTTC
>-|-|TRBJ2-2|TRBV27
CASSLVSGELFF
TGTGCCAGCAGTTTAGTCTCCGGGGAGCTGTTTTTT
>-|-|TRBJ1-2|TRBV2
CASSAGGRDGYTF
TGTGCCAGCAGCGCCGGGGGAAGGGATGGCTACACCTTC
>-|-|TRBJ1-5|TRBV15
CATSRDKGRQPQHF
TGTGCCACCAGCAGAGATAAGGGGCGGCAGCCCCAGCATTTT
>-|TRBD2|TRBJ2-1|TRBV29-1
CSVLSREDRTYNEQFF
TGCAGCGTTCTTTCTCGGGAGGACCGCACTTACAATGAGCAGTTCTTC
>-|TRBD1|TRBJ2-7|TRBV6-2/TRBV6-3
CASSSYRGSPYEQYF
TGTGCCAGCAGTTCTTACAGGGGGTCCCCCTACGAGCAGTACTTC
>-|-|TRBJ2-5|TRBV10-3
CVIRDTVNQYF
TGTGTCATCAGAGACACGGTTAACCAGTACTTC
>-|-|TRBJ1-1|TRBV18
CASSPGRMGGTEAFF
TGTGCCAGCTCACCAGGCAGGATGGGGGGCACTGAAGCTTTCTTT
>-|-|TRBJ1-1|TRBV5-1
CASSLESGVTEAFF
TGCGCCAGCAGCTTGGAATCAGGGGTCACTGAAGCTTTCTTT
>-|TRBD1|TRBJ1-1|TRBV2
CASRVDRGTEAFF
TGTGCCAGCAGGGTCGACAGGGGGACTGAAGCTTTCTTT
>once|-|TRBJ1-1|TRBV15
CATSRDEDPGAFF
TGTGCCACCAGCAGAGATGAGGATCCAGGGGCTTTCTTT
>-|TRBD2|TRBJ2-7|TRBV28
CASRSGLAGREYF
TGTGCCAGCAGGTCCGGACTAGCGGGGAGGGAGTACTTC
>few|-|TRBJ2-7|TRBV6-6
CASSFGGSRGSYEQYF
TGTGCCAGCAGTTTCGGGGGAAGTCGGGGGTCCTACGAGCAGTACTTC
>-|-|TRBJ2-3|TRBV4-2
CASSQGLRGVLDTQYF
TGTGCCAGCAGCCAAGGCCTGCGGGGCGTTTTGGATACGCAGTATTTT
>once|-|TRBJ2-5|TRBV28
CASTKHETGRETQYF
TGTGCCAGCACAAAACACGAGACAGGGAGGGAGACCCAGTACTTC
>-|-|TRBJ2-2|TRBV19
CASNPSQLLTTGELFF
TGTGCCAGTAACCCATCCCAACTTCTTACGACCGGGGAGCTGTTTTTT
>-|TRBD2|TRBJ2-3|TRBV6-1
CASSDPAGGRTDTQYF
TGTGCCAGCAGTGATCCAGCGGGAGGGCGCACAGATACGCAGTATTTT
>-|TRBD2|TRBJ2-1|TRBV6-4
CASKASGDHNEQFF
TGTGCCAGCAAAGCTAGCGGGGATCACAATGAGCAGTTCTTC
>once|TRBD1|TRBJ1-5|TRBV7-2
CASSKTQGSQPQHF
TGTGCCAGCAGCAAGACACAGGGGAGCCAGCCCCAGCATTTT
>-|-|TRBJ1-4|TRBV4-2
CASSQDGTAATNEKLFF
TGTGCCAGCAGCCAAGACGGTACAGCCGCAACTAATGAAAAACTGTTTTTT
>-|TRBD1|TRBJ2-1|TRBV5-8
CASRDGDRGMIDEQFF
TGTGCCAGCAGAGACGGGGACAGGGGGATGATCGATGAGCAGTTCTTC
>-|-|TRBJ2-1|TRBV12-5
CASGLGFDNEQFF
TGTGCTAGTGGTTTGGGTTTCGACAATGAGCAGTTCTTC
>-|TRBD2|TRBJ2-1|TRBV3-1/TRBV3-2
CASSQGLAGFYNEQFF
TGTGCCAGCAGCCAAGGACTAGCGGGATTCTACAATGAGCAGTTCTTC
>few|-|TRBJ2-2|TRBV4-1
CASSQDETARELFF
TGCGCCAGCAGCCAAGATGAAACAGCTAGGGAGCTGTTTTTT
>-|-|TRBJ1-1|TRBV18
CASSPWQAGETEAFF
TGTGCCAGCTCACCCTGGCAGGCAGGGGAGACTGAAGCTTTCTTT
>once|-|TRBJ1-3|TRBV6-5
CASRPRQLSGNTIYF
TGTGCCAGCAGACCAAGACAGCTCTCTGGAAACACCATATATTTT
>-|-|TRBJ2-7|TRBV5-6
CASSLSGAASYEQYF
TGTGCCAGCAGCTTGTCGGGAGCCGCGTCGTACGAGCAGTACTTC
>-|-|TRBJ2-7|TRBV12-3/TRBV12-4
CASKPSRAYEQYF
TGTGCCAGCAAACCTTCCCGCGCGTACGAGCAGTACTTC
>-|TRBD1|TRBJ1-1|TRBV27
CASSLWDRRGEAFF
TGTGCCAGCAGTTTATGGGACAGGCGGGGTGAAGCTTTCTTT
>-|TRBD2|TRBJ2-1|TRBV18
CASSLTAGGNEQFF
TGTGCCAGCTCACTCACGGCGGGGGGCAATGAGCAGTTCTTC
>-|TRBD2|TRBJ2-1|TRBV7-7
CASSLALAGGYNEQFF
TGTGCTAGCAGCTTGGCTTTAGCGGGAGGGTACAATGAGCAGTTCTTC
>-|-|TRBJ2-7|TRBV27
CATSTGSTGDYEQYF
TGTGCCACCAGTACCGGGTCGACCGGGGACTACGAGCAGTACTTC
>once|TRBD1|TRBJ1-2|TRBV2
CAGRDRGPSGYTF
TGTGCCGGACGGGACAGAGGGCCATCTGGCTACACCTTC
>-|TRBD1|TRBJ1-2|TRBV20-1
CRPTGNNGYTF
TGCAGACCGACAGGGAATAATGGCTACACCTTC
>-|TRBD1|TRBJ1-4|TRBV28
CASSPGTGGEKLFF
TGTGCCAGCAGCCCTGGGACAGGGGGGGAAAAACTGTTTTTT
>once|TRBD2|TRBJ2-1|TRBV7-9
CASSLTGTSAYNEQFF
TGTGCCAGCAGCTTAACCGGGACTAGCGCCTACAATGAGCAGTTCTTC
>-|TRBD1|TRBJ1-1|TRBV7-9
CASSPPTGNLAEAFF
TGTGCCAGCAGCCCACCGACAGGGAATTTGGCTGAAGCTTTCTTT